The 27 T cell receptor beta chains presented below share a single source sample, sequenced in a study of blood T cell repertoires in COVID-19. Data came from immunoSEQ multiplex PCR; TCRdb stores just in-frame clones and leaves some out. Among some 110,000 clones listed, more than 80% were seen once. The sequencing sample was made of peripheral blood. Source of these receptors: a woman older than 75 with COVID-19, enrolled during active disease.

The V and J genes are TRBV12-3 or TRBV12-4 and TRBJ1-3; D unresolved. The CDR3 runs 12 residues. Trimming cost V 3 bases and J 7 bases, with 7 bases left between them. This chain's CDR3 is CASSFSGNTIYF. CDR3 DNA sequence: TGTGCCAGCAGTTTCTCGGGGAACACCATATATTTT.

The chain joins TRBV3-1 (or the pseudogene TRBV3-2) to TRBJ2-7; a possible D gene is TRBD1 (5 bases). Per germline, CDR1 LGHDT and CDR2 YNNKEL (reference sequence). Deletions cut 4 bases from V and 7 bases from J, with 11 bases between. This CDR3 has 12 amino acids. As DNA, the CDR3 is TGTGCCAGCAGCCGCGCAGGGCAGGAGCAGTACTTC. Its protein is CASSRAGQEQYF.

The gene calls are TRBV6-6 and TRBJ2-1, with D tentatively TRBD2 (5 bases). Germline V CDR1 and CDR2: MNHNY, SVGAGI (reference sequence). With 5 bases removed from V and 0 bases from J, the gap between germline ends came to 14 bases. This CDR3 has 16 residues. In DNA form, the CDR3 reads TGTGCCAGCAGTCGACGCACTAGGAGCTCCTACAATGAGCAGTTCTTC. Translated: CASSRRTRSSYNEQFF.

V usage is TRBV28 and J usage is TRBJ2-7; D gene unclear. The length of the CDR3 is 13 residues. The germline gives CDR1 MDHEN, CDR2 SYDVKM. V shed 3 bases and J shed 3 bases, with 9 bases lying between them. For the CDR3, the DNA is TGTGCCAGCAGTTTCTCGCGAGTCTACGAGCAGTACTTC. It specifies CASSFSRVYEQYF.

This sequence joins TRBV7-2 and TRBJ2-1; 12 positions agree with TRBD2. This CDR3 has 15 residues. Germline V CDR1 and CDR2: SGHTA, FQGNSA. Trimming cost V 2 bases and J 8 bases; bases outside gene matches: 4. DNA for the CDR3: TGTGCCAGCAGCTTACGGCTAGCGGGGGGGGATGAGCAGTTCTTC. Translating gives CASSLRLAGGDEQFF. The variable domain in full, with the rest retrieved from reference TRBV7-2 and TRBJ2-1, is GAGVSQSPSNKVTEKGKDVELRCDPISGHTALYWYRQSLGQGLEFLIYFQGNSAPDKSGLPSDRFSAERTGGSVSTLTIQRTQQEDSAVYLCASSLRLAGGDEQFFGPGTRLTVL.

This chain uses TRBV7-9 with TRBJ1-5, with D maybe TRBD1 (5 bases). The CDR3 length is 19 residues. The germline V gene has CDR1 SEHNR and CDR2 FQNEAQ (reference sequence). Trimming pared 2 bases from V and 0 bases from J, leaving 20 bases between. The CDR3 protein is CASSLSQEKGYYSNQPQHF. The CDR3 coding sequence is TGTGCCAGCAGCTTATCACAGGAAAAGGGATATTATAGCAATCAGCCCCAGCATTTT. Filled out from reference TRBV7-9 and TRBJ1-5, the complete variable domain reads DTGVSQNPRHKITKRGQNVTFRCDPISEHNRLYWYRQTLGQGPEFLTYFQNEAQLEKSRLLSDRFSAERPKGSFSTLEIQRTEQGDSAMYLCASSLSQEKGYYSNQPQHFGDGTRLSIL.

This clone came up once. This rearrangement joins TRBV2 to TRBJ2-7; 12 bases are a match to TRBD2. This CDR3 region has 13 residues. V lost 7 bases, J lost 6 bases, and 4 bases stayed unmatched. CDR1 and CDR2 (germline): SNHLY, FYNNEI. For the CDR3, the DNA is TGTGCCAGCAAATGGACTAGCGGGACCGAGCAGTACTTC. Translated: CASKWTSGTEQYF.

This clone has just one count. This chain links TRBV19 with TRBJ2-1; 9 bases agree with TRBD2. Germline CDR1 LNHDA, CDR2 SQIVND (reference sequence). The CDR3 sequence is 15 residues long. V gave up 5 bases and J gave up 8 bases; unmatched junction bases: 10. CDR3 in amino acids: CASSSRGRAIDEQFF. The DNA of the CDR3 is TGTGCCAGTAGTTCGCGCGGGAGGGCCATAGATGAGCAGTTCTTC.

CDR3 bases: TGTGCCAGCAGCTTATCCTGGGCTAGCGGGAGCACAGATACGCAGTATTTT. Translation gives CASSLSWASGSTDTQYF. The gene calls are TRBV11-2 and TRBJ2-3; 8 bases agree with TRBD2. After removal of 2 bases from V and 0 bases from J, the junction contained 7 bases not matched to a gene. CDR1 and CDR2 from the germline V gene are SGHAT and FQNNGV. CDR3 length equals 17 residues.

This clone was seen just once. The chain employs TRBV13 and TRBJ2-7, with TRBD1 matching over 7 bases. Per the germline V gene, CDR1 is PRHDT and CDR2 is FYEKMQ (reference sequence). The CDR3 covers 14 residues. V lost 5 bases and J lost 3; bases outside the gene matches: 7. The CDR3 here is CASSHHNRGYEQYF. The CDR3 coding sequence is TGTGCCAGCAGCCACCATAACAGGGGCTACGAGCAGTACTTC.

The chain employs TRBV6-5 and TRBJ1-5, with D possibly being TRBD1 (6 bases). V lost 10 bases, J lost 4 bases, and 14 bases lay in between. Per the germline V gene, CDR1 is MNHEY and CDR2 is SVGAGI. This CDR3 comprises 13 residues. CDR3 region: CATQRQANQPQHF. The CDR3 DNA reads as TGTGCCACCCAAAGACAGGCTAATCAGCCCCAGCATTTT.

The rearrangement links TRBV5-4 to TRBJ2-4, with 9 bases that match TRBD1. Germline lookup yields CDR1 SGHNT and CDR2 YYREEE (reference sequence). CDR3 length: 15 amino acids. V shed 4 bases, J shed 3 bases, and the junction held 5 bases outside the gene matches. The CDR3 loop is CASSRATGGKNIQYF. The CDR3 DNA follows: TGTGCCAGCAGCAGGGCGACAGGGGGCAAAAACATTCAGTACTTC.

The chain carries TRBV19 and TRBJ2-1, with D possibly matching TRBD2 (6 bases). The germline V gene has CDR1 LNHDA and CDR2 SQIVND (reference sequence). Deletions cut 6 bases from V and 3 bases from J, with 9 bases between. The CDR3 sequence is 13 residues long. CDR3 sequence reads: CASRTGSYNEQFF. DNA of the CDR3: TGTGCCAGTAGAACCGGGAGCTACAATGAGCAGTTCTTC.

The rearrangement joins TRBV9 to TRBJ2-7, with 7 bases fitting TRBD1. Germline V gene lookup returns CDR1 SGDLS and CDR2 YYNGEE. The CDR3 spans 16 residues. V trimming: 3 bases; J trimming: 5 bases; junction bases outside the gene matches: 14. The CDR3 DNA reads as TGTGCCAGCAGCGCGTCCGGGACAGTCAACTTTAACGAGCAGTACTTC. Amino acid sequence: CASSASGTVNFNEQYF.

J is TRBJ1-3 and V is TRBV5-8; 10 bases are a match to TRBD1. Per the germline V gene, CDR1 is SGHTS and CDR2 is YDEGEE. V lost 3 bases, J lost 3 bases, and 9 bases stayed unmatched. The length of the CDR3 is 17 residues. CDR3 sequence (DNA): TGTGCCAGCAGCTCAAAAAAGACAGGGGGCTATGGAAACACCATATATTTT. This encodes CASSSKKTGGYGNTIYF.

This clone was recorded only once. This rearrangement joins TRBV4-3 to TRBJ2-7, with D uncertain. The V gene's germline CDR1 is LGHNA and CDR2 YSLEER. The CDR3 has 12 amino acids. V gave up 0 bases and J gave up 6 bases, with 6 bases separating them. The CDR3 nucleotides are TGCGCCAGCAGCCAAGATTCGGGCGAGCAGTACTTC. This gives the protein CASSQDSGEQYF.

The chain has TRBV6-5 and TRBJ1-2; a weak D match, TRBD1 (6 bases). The germline V and J ends were trimmed by 2 bases and 8 bases, with 12 bases remaining between them. CDR1 MNHEY and CDR2 SVGAGI come from the germline V gene. The CDR3 contains 13 residues. CDR3 in amino acids: CASSYDRILGYTF. CDR3 nucleotide sequence: TGTGCCAGCAGTTACGACAGGATTTTGGGCTACACCTTC.

This chain uses TRBV6-2 or TRBV6-3 with TRBJ2-1; D gene uncertain. Germline loops: CDR1 MNHEY, CDR2 SVGEGT. V was pared by 0 bases and J by 0 bases, with 12 bases between. This CDR3 comprises 17 residues. CDR3 in amino acids: CASSYSRSSSSYNEQFF. DNA for the CDR3: TGTGCCAGCAGTTACTCGAGGAGTTCTAGCTCCTACAATGAGCAGTTCTTC.

This chain joins TRBV6-5 and TRBJ2-4, with D maybe TRBD2 (6 bases). V was trimmed by 6 bases and J by 4 bases, leaving 16 bases between them. Germline V gene data show CDR1 as MNHEY and CDR2 as SVGAGI. This CDR3 comprises 15 residues. In DNA form, the CDR3 reads TGTGCCAGCAGACCCTCGGGGAGCGGGAAAAACATTCAGTACTTC. This encodes CASRPSGSGKNIQYF.

The chain combines TRBV11-1 with TRBJ2-1, with 8 bases that match TRBD1. J was trimmed by 8 bases and V by 0 bases; bases with no gene match: 3. The CDR3 extends over 14 amino acids. In germline, CDR1 is SGHAT, CDR2 FQDESV (reference sequence). CDR3: CASSLATGVDEQFF. Here the CDR3 DNA reads TGTGCCAGCAGCTTAGCGACAGGGGTTGATGAGCAGTTCTTC.

The rearrangement joins TRBV5-1 to TRBJ1-4; tentative D call: TRBD1 (5 bases). CDR3 length: 15 residues. Germline values: CDR1 SGHRS, CDR2 YFSETQ. Trimming removed 4 bases at V and 13 bases at J, with 23 bases between. CDR3 coding DNA: TGCGCCAGCAGCCCCGGACACCAACCGGAAAATGGACTGTTTTTT. This sequence encodes CASSPGHQPENGLFF.

The J gene is TRBJ1-1, the V gene TRBV6-5, with a tentative D call TRBD1 (5 bases). Trimming stripped 7 bases from V and 1 base from J, with 16 bases between. This CDR3 contains 15 residues. CDR1 is MNHEY, CDR2 SVGAGI, per germline. The CDR3 reads CASIGGLPSNTEAFF. CDR3 sequence (DNA): TGTGCCAGCATCGGGGGACTCCCCTCGAACACTGAAGCTTTCTTT.

The chain employs TRBV3-1 (or the pseudogene TRBV3-2) and TRBJ1-4; 11 bases line up with TRBD1. The germline V gene has CDR1 LGHDT and CDR2 YNNKEL (reference sequence). The CDR3 runs to 15 residues. Losses at the gene ends were 3 bases for V and 6 bases for J; bases not matched to a gene: 3. The CDR3 region has the DNA TGTGCCAGCAGCCACCGGGACAGGGGGGATGAAAAACTGTTTTTT. Translating it yields CASSHRDRGDEKLFF.

The V call is TRBV28, the J call TRBJ1-1, with D possibly TRBD1 on 5 matching bases. The CDR3 runs to 15 residues. Trimming took off 10 bases at V and 1 base at J, with 19 bases between the two ends. The germline V gene has CDR1 MDHEN and CDR2 SYDVKM. CDR3 region: CAIKKAGLTNTEAFF. CDR3 bases: TGTGCCATTAAGAAGGCGGGACTGACGAACACTGAAGCTTTCTTT. The full variable domain, its missing parts supplied by reference TRBV28 and TRBJ1-1, is DVKVTQSSRYLVKRTGEKVFLECVQDMDHENMFWYRQDPGLGLRLIYFSYDVKMKEKGDIPEGYSVSREKKERFSLILESASTNQTSMYLCAIKKAGLTNTEAFFGQGTRLTVV.

V and J are TRBV10-3 and TRBJ2-7, with 13 bases matching TRBD2. This CDR3 is built from 16 residues. Germline CDR1 ENHRY, CDR2 SYGVKD. With V trimmed by 4 bases and J by 4 bases, 7 bases remained unmatched. The CDR3 nucleotides are TGTGCCATCAGTGCCGGACTAGCGGGAGTGCGGTACGAGCAGTACTTC. Its translation is CAISAGLAGVRYEQYF.

This clone came up a few times. V and J are TRBV7-9 and TRBJ1-6; maybe TRBD1 (6 bases). This CDR3 is 15 amino acids long. From germline, CDR1 is SEHNR and CDR2 FQNEAQ (reference sequence). V gave up 1 base and J gave up 5 bases, with 9 bases separating them. Here the CDR3 reads CASSLEGVNNSPLHF. CDR3 DNA sequence: TGTGCCAGCAGCTTAGAGGGGGTAAATAATTCACCCCTCCACTTT.

This chain links TRBV28 with TRBJ2-5; D possibly corresponds to TRBD2 (5 bases). Germline CDR1 reads MDHEN; CDR2 reads SYDVKM. The CDR3 runs 14 residues. V lost 5 bases, J lost 5 bases, and 15 bases lay in between. The CDR3 protein is CASSPTGVRETQYF. CDR3 sequence (DNA): TGTGCCAGCAGTCCTACCGGGGTCAGGGAGACCCAGTACTTC.